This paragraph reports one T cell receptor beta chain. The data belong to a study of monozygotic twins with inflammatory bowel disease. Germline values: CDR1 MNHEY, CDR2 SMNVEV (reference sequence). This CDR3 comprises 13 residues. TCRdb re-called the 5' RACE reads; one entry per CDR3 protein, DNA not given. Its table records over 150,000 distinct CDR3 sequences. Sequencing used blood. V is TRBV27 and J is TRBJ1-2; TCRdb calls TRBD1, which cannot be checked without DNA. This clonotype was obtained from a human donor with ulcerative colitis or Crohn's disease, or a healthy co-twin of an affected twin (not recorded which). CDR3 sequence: CASSRDSTYGYTF.